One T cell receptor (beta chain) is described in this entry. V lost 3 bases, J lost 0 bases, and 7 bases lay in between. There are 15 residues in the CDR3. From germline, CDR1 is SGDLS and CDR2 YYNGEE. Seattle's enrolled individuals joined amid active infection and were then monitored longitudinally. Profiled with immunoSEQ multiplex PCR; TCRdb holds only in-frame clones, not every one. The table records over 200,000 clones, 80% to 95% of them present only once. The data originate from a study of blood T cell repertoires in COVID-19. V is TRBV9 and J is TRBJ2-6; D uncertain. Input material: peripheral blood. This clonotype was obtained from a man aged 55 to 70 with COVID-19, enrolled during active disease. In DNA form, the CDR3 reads TGTGCCAGCAGCGACCTAAGCTCTGGGGCCAACGTCCTGACTTTC. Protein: CASSDLSSGANVLTF.